Detailed here is one T cell receptor (beta chain). The sample originates from a study of blood T cell repertoires in COVID-19. Study overall: The United States, Italy and Spain provided the acute and convalescent COVID-19 samples. The cDNA or gDNA used as material had been derived from T cells, B-cell-depleted T cells, or PBMCs.

As originally analysed: Using reference gene primer amplification, nucleated cell counts were estimated. Generated by immunoSEQ multiplex PCR, the TCRdb table keeps only in-frame clones and is missing some. Clone size and the V and J calls come from that table; the DNA yielded D and trimming. This sample has about 52,000 clones, with more than 85% found just once. This CDR3 comprises 15 residues. The V segment lost 5 bases and the J segment 2 bases; nucleotides outside the gene matches: 3. CDR1 and CDR2 (germline): SGHAT, FQNNGV. This TCR came from a human donor with active COVID-19. The donor label of this sample is uncertain. The chain carries TRBV11-2 and TRBJ2-7; 13 bases are a match to TRBD2. Sequencing was carried out using peripheral blood. Written as DNA, the CDR3 is TGTGCCAGCAGCCCCGGACTAGCGGGGGCCTACGAGCAGTACTTC. Protein: CASSPGLAGAYEQYF.